This is a list of T cell receptor beta chains from one sample in a study of shared T cell receptors in the human thymus. Generated by immunoSEQ multiplex PCR, the TCRdb table keeps only in-frame clones and is missing some. Of about 500,000 clones listed, around 78% were seen once; the top ten hold more than 0.01%. The same data also contributed to another study, on human thymus T cells.

Material: thymocytes. The receptors originated from a boy in the first two years of life with a congenital heart defect. CDR3s include the opening cysteine and the closing phenylalanine or tryptophan. D genes are given only for firm matches. The size entry is marked missing in some rows and otherwise reads once, few, many or a size class.

v_call	clone_size	d_call	j_call	cdr3_nt	cdr3_aa
TRBV4-3	.	.	TRBJ2-7	TGCGCCAGCAGCCAAGAGTCGCCGATGCGCGAGCAGTACTTC	CASSQESPMREQYF
TRBV29-1	.	TRBD1	TRBJ2-1	TGCAGCGTTGAAGATCGGGGACAGGGGGCCTGGGAGCAGTTCTTC	CSVEDRGQGAWEQFF
TRBV13	.	TRBD2	TRBJ2-3	TGTGCCAGCAGACCTAGCGGGAGAGGCGATACGCAGTATTTT	CASRPSGRGDTQYF
TRBV4-3	.	.	TRBJ2-7	TGCGCCAGCAGTTACACCTCCTCCTCCTACGAGCAGTACTTC	CASSYTSSSYEQYF
TRBV29-1	.	.	TRBJ1-2	TGCAGCGTTGAAGGGGGCTTGGCCTCCTATGGCTACACCTTC	CSVEGGLASYGYTF
TRBV28	.	.	TRBJ2-4	TGTGCCAGCAGAACCATACTAGCCAAAAACATTCAGTACTTC	CASRTILAKNIQYF
TRBV6-1	few	.	TRBJ1-2	TGTGCCACTCAAGGAGGTCCTTATGGCTACACCTTC	CATQGGPYGYTF
TRBV7-9	.	TRBD1	TRBJ2-7	TGTGCCAGCCACCCCCGGGACAGGGTTCCTCGGACCGAGCAGTACTTC	CASHPRDRVPRTEQYF
TRBV6-1	.	TRBD2	TRBJ2-1	TGTGCCAGCAGTGAAGTGACTAGCGGGAGTAGGCATGAGCAGTTCTTC	CASSEVTSGSRHEQFF
TRBV19	.	.	TRBJ1-2	TGTGCCACCTTTGACACCCTCCCTTATGGCTACACCTTC	CATFDTLPYGYTF
TRBV7-9	few	TRBD1	TRBJ2-2	TGTGCCAGCAGCGACTATGGGGGGACAGGGGGCACCGGGGAGCTGTTTTTT	CASSDYGGTGGTGELFF
TRBV4-1	.	TRBD1	TRBJ2-7	TGCGCCAGCAGCCAAGATCTTGACAGGGGCCACGAGCAGTACTTC	CASSQDLDRGHEQYF
TRBV10-1	once	.	TRBJ1-1	TGCGCCAGCGGATCCGGGGGGCTGAACACTGAAGCTTTCTTT	CASGSGGLNTEAFF
TRBV11-2	.	TRBD2	TRBJ2-7	TGTGCCAGCAGCTTCACTAGCGGGAGCGTATACGAGCAGTACTTC	CASSFTSGSVYEQYF
TRBV27	.	.	TRBJ1-2	TGTGCCAGCCGGGAGGGGAGGGACTATGGCTACACCTTC	CASREGRDYGYTF
TRBV10-1	.	.	TRBJ2-7	TGCGCCAGCAGTGAGGATCGGACAGTCGAGCAGTACTTC	CASSEDRTVEQYF
TRBV2	.	TRBD2	TRBJ2-3	TGTGCCAGCAGGCGGGAGGGCCGTGATACGCAGTATTTT	CASRREGRDTQYF
TRBV15	.	TRBD2	TRBJ2-3	TGTGCCACCAGCAGAGATCCCTCGCGAGCGGGAGTGGGAGATACGCAGTATTTT	CATSRDPSRAGVGDTQYF
TRBV15	.	.	TRBJ2-7	TGTGCCACCAGCAGAGGACAACATATCTACGAGCAGTACTTC	CATSRGQHIYEQYF
TRBV6-5	.	TRBD2	TRBJ2-7	TGTGCCAGCACCCCACTAGCGGCCTCTTACGAGCAGTACTTC	CASTPLAASYEQYF
TRBV12-5	.	.	TRBJ2-5	TGTGCTAGTGGTCTCCGGGAGACCCAGTACTTC	CASGLRETQYF
TRBV5-6	once	.	TRBJ1-1	TGTGCCAGCAGCTTGACGGGTAACACTGAAGCTTTCTTT	CASSLTGNTEAFF
TRBV7-6	.	.	TRBJ1-1	TGTGCCAGCAGCTCCGGGACAAAGAACACTGAAGCTTTCTTT	CASSSGTKNTEAFF
TRBV11-2	.	TRBD2	TRBJ2-3	TGTGCCAGCAGCCTACTAGCGGGGTGCACAGATACGCAGTATTTT	CASSLLAGCTDTQYF
TRBV7-9	.	TRBD1	TRBJ1-1	TGTGCCAGCAGCGACCAGGACAGGGACACTGAAGCTTTCTTT	CASSDQDRDTEAFF
TRBV10-3	.	TRBD2	TRBJ2-1	TGTGCCATCAGTGGAGGGACTAGCGGGAGTATGAGCTCCTACAATGAGCAGTTCTTC	CAISGGTSGSMSSYNEQFF
TRBV15	.	.	TRBJ1-3	TGTGCCACCAGCTCAGGGCAGGGAAACACCATATATTTT	CATSSGQGNTIYF
TRBV6-5	.	TRBD1	TRBJ2-5	TGTGCCAGCAGTTACTCTCGACAGGGGGCAGAGACCCAGTACTTC	CASSYSRQGAETQYF
TRBV6-5	.	TRBD1	TRBJ1-2	TGTGCCAGCACGACAGGGGAGAATGGCTACACCTTC	CASTTGENGYTF
TRBV11-2	few	TRBD1	TRBJ1-1	TGTGCCAGCAGCTCCCGGACAGGGGGCAACACTGAAGCTTTCTTT	CASSSRTGGNTEAFF
TRBV10-3	few	TRBD2	TRBJ2-7	TGTGCCAGTTGGGTGGGGCGGGAGGATGCAAACGAGCAGTACTTC	CASWVGREDANEQYF
TRBV19	few	TRBD2	TRBJ2-7	TGTGCCAGTAGTCTCGGGACTAGCGGGAGGGCCTACGAGCAGTACTTC	CASSLGTSGRAYEQYF
TRBV14	.	.	TRBJ2-6	TGTGCCAGCAGCCAAGATCCGGGGAAGGGCCCTGGGGCCAACGTCCTGACTTTC	CASSQDPGKGPGANVLTF
TRBV7-3	.	.	TRBJ1-2	TGTGCCAGCAGCTTAGGGGGGGGCGCTAACTATGGCTACACCTTC	CASSLGGGANYGYTF
TRBV28	.	.	TRBJ2-1	TGTGCCAGCAGTCCTTTAAATGAGCAGTTCTTC	CASSPLNEQFF
TRBV27	few	TRBD1	TRBJ2-6	TGTGCCAGCCTCCTCTCCGGGACAGGGGTATCAGGGGCCAACGTCCTGACTTTC	CASLLSGTGVSGANVLTF
TRBV19	few	.	TRBJ2-1	TGTGCCAGTAGTACCCAACAAATACCACGCTCCTACAATGAGCAGTTCTTC	CASSTQQIPRSYNEQFF
TRBV30	.	.	TRBJ2-5	TGTGCCTGGAGTGTACCCCTACGGGCGAAAAGGGGGACCCAGTACTTC	CAWSVPLRAKRGTQYF
TRBV11-3	few	TRBD2	TRBJ2-1	TGTGCCAGCAGCTTAGGACTAGCGTCCGATGAGCAGTTCTTC	CASSLGLASDEQFF
TRBV6-5	once	.	TRBJ2-2	TGTGCCAGCATGGGAGGGGGGGGCACCGGGGAGCTGTTTTTT	CASMGGGGTGELFF
TRBV27	.	TRBD1	TRBJ2-7	TGTGCCAGCAGTTACTGGGACAGGGGCGGCTACGAGCAGTACTTC	CASSYWDRGGYEQYF
TRBV6-1	.	TRBD2	TRBJ2-7	TGTGCCAGCAGTGAAGGGGGACTAGCGGGAGATTCCTACGAGCAGTACTTC	CASSEGGLAGDSYEQYF
TRBV15	.	.	TRBJ2-2	TGTGCCACCAGCACTGGGCATGGCACCGGGGAGCTGTTTTTT	CATSTGHGTGELFF
TRBV27	.	.	TRBJ1-1	TGTGCCAGCAGTTTAGGACACCCTAGGAAGACTGAAGCTTTCTTT	CASSLGHPRKTEAFF
TRBV5-8	once	.	TRBJ2-1	TGTGCCAGCAGCTTGGCCAGGCGGGGCCGCTCCTACAATGAGCAGTTCTTC	CASSLARRGRSYNEQFF
TRBV28	.	.	TRBJ2-7	TGTGCCAGCACCCCCAACCCGGAGGGCCCCAACTACGAGCAGTACTTC	CASTPNPEGPNYEQYF